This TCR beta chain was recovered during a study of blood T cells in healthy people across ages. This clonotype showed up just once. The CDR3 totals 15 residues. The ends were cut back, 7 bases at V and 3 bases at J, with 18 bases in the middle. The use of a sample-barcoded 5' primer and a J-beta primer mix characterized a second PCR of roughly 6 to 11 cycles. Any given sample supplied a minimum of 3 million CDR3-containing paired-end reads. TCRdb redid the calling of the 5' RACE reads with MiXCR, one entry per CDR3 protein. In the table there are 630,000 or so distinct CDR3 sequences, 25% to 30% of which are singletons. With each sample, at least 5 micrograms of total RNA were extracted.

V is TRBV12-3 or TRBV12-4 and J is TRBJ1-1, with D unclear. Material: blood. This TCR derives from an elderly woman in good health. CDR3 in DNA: TGTGCCAGCACCAAGAGACTTCCCCGGGACACTGAAGCTTTCTTT. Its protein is CASTKRLPRDTEAFF.